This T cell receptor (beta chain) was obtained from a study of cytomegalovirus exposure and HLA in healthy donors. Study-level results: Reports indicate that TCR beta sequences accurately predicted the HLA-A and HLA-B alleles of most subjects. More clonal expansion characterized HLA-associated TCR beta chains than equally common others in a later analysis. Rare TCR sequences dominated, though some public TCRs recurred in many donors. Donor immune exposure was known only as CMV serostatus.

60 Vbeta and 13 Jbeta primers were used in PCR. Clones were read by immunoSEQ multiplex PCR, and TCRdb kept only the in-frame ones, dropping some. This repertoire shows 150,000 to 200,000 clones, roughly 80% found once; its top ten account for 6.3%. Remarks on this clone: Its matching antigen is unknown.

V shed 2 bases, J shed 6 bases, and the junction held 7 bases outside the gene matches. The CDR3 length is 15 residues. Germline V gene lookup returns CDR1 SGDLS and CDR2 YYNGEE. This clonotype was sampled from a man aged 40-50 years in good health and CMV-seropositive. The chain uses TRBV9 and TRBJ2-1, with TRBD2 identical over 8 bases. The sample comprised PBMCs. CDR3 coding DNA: TGTGCCAGCAGCGTTAGCGGGGAGAGGGCCAATGAGCAGTTCTTC. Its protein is CASSVSGERANEQFF.